This record covers a single T cell receptor beta chain. In the authors' workflow: By means of reference gene primer amplification, nucleated cell counts were estimated. TCRdb keeps only in-frame clones here, not all; method: immunoSEQ multiplex PCR. V, J and clone size derive from that table, while D and trimming were established from the DNA sequence. The sample lists approximately 50,000 clones; around 73% were seen once. Trimming shortened V by 1 base and J by 6 bases, and 15 bases separated the two germline ends. Germline V gene lookup returns CDR1 SGHRS and CDR2 YFSETQ. The CDR3 is 15 residues long. This sample stems from a study of blood T cell repertoires in COVID-19. Background on the study: Italy, Spain and the United States were the sources of the convalescent and acute COVID-19 samples.

Participant-given clinical history determined each cohort assignment. The chain carries TRBV5-1 and TRBJ2-3, with D maybe TRBD2 (6 bases). The material sequenced was PBMCs or T cells enriched from blood (not recorded which). The sequence derives from a woman aged 50 to 60 with acute COVID-19. The CDR3 protein is CASSLMTSESDTQYF. The CDR3 nucleotides read TGCGCCAGCAGCTTGATGACTAGTGAGTCGGATACGCAGTATTTT. The full variable domain, completed using reference TRBV5-1 and TRBJ2-3, is KAGVTQTPRYLIKTRGQQVTLSCSPISGHRSVSWYQQTPGQGLQFLFEYFSETQRNKGNFPGRFSGRQFSNSRSEMNVSTLELGDSALYLCASSLMTSESDTQYFGPGTRLTVL.